The 5 T cell receptor beta chains given below trace back to one sample, sequenced in a study of T cell responses to AZD1222 COVID-19 vaccine (dated by TCRdb to the early 2020s). The time point label for this specimen denotes: baseline before first vaccination. Receptors were amplified or captured by the immunoSEQ multiplex PCR assay. This immuneACCESS table, as held by TCRdb, lists in-frame sequences with V and J called but not all clones. Of the missing ones, under half trace to an unresolved V gene in checked studies; the others have no known cause. The sample records over 90,000 clones, 91% of which are singletons. The ten biggest clones cover 45% of the sample. Material: peripheral blood, obtained on day 0 of AZD1222 vaccination. The receptors derive from an adult in good health.

This rearrangement joins TRBV10-3 to TRBJ1-5; D call uncertain. This CDR3 region has 16 residues. V was cut by 2 bases and J by 6 bases, with 17 bases left in between. Germline CDR1 reads ENHRY; CDR2 reads SYGVKD. CDR3 region: CAISEQQSPVAQPQHF. The CDR3 region has the DNA TGTGCCATCAGTGAGCAACAGTCCCCGGTGGCTCAGCCCCAGCATTTT.

The rearrangement joins TRBV30 to TRBJ1-4; no firm D call. Germline lookup yields CDR1 GTSNPN and CDR2 SVGIG (reference sequence). The CDR3 contains 13 residues. Between the trimmed V and J ends, which lost 1 base and 4 bases, there was a span of 7 bases. The CDR3 loop reads CAWSGLINEKLFF. CDR3 bases: TGTGCCTGGAGTGGGCTGATTAATGAAAAACTGTTTTTT.

The chain carries TRBV7-9 and TRBJ1-4; D is perhaps TRBD1 (5 bases). The CDR3 length is 15 residues. Trimming took 5 bases from V and 8 from J, leaving 18 bases between them. Germline V gene data show CDR1 as SEHNR and CDR2 as FQNEAQ (reference sequence). In DNA, the CDR3 is TGTGCCAGCAGCCCCCAGGGCGTGAGAGGGGAAAAACTGTTTTTT. It specifies CASSPQGVRGEKLFF.

V and J are TRBV7-9 and TRBJ2-3; 13 bases are shared with TRBD2. Germline-derived CDR1 and CDR2 are SEHNR and FQNEAQ (reference sequence). The length of the CDR3 is 16 residues. V trimming: 1 base; J trimming: 7 bases; junction bases outside the gene matches: 5. CDR3 nucleotides: TGTGCCAGCAGCTTAGGGACTAGCGGGAGTTTATATACGCAGTATTTT. It codes for CASSLGTSGSLYTQYF.

This clone was seen a single time. The CDR3 reads CASSLEFGGSFEQFF. Written as DNA, the CDR3 is TGTGCCAGCAGCTTAGAATTTGGGGGGAGCTTTGAGCAGTTCTTC. The chain carries TRBV7-2 and TRBJ2-1; D might be TRBD2 (6 bases). CDR1 and CDR2 (germline): SGHTA, FQGNSA. The CDR3 has 15 residues. V dropped 1 base and J dropped 9 bases, with 16 bases sitting between them.